Below, 22 T cell receptor beta chains from the same sample are listed, as sequenced in a study of T-cell reconstitution after alpha-beta-depleted transplantation in children. Unique molecular identifiers featured in how the TCRbeta library was prepared. TCRdb redid the calling of the PCR reads with MiXCR, one entry per CDR3 protein. This sample has more than 200,000 distinct CDR3 sequences, with over 15% found just once. The sample in question was PBMCs, mostly from graft donor cells, obtained 360 days after TCRalphabeta/CD19-depleted stem cell transplant. Receptor source: a male patient between 2 and 9 years old who had a stem cell transplant for acute lymphoblastic leukemia, so the T cells may come from the graft donor.

The V call is TRBV4-3, the J call TRBJ2-7, with 10 positions matching TRBD1. The ends lost 2 bases at V and 3 bases at J; junction bases unmatched: 10. CDR1 and CDR2 (germline): LGHNA, YSLEER. This CDR3 is built from 17 residues. The DNA of the CDR3 is TGCGCCAGCAGCCAAATAATTTGGGGACAGGGGATCTACGAGCAGTACTTC. As protein: CASSQIIWGQGIYEQYF.

There are a few counts of this clonotype. The V and J genes are TRBV20-1 and TRBJ1-3; D is undetermined. Trimming took off 5 bases at V and 0 bases at J, with 11 bases between the two ends. CDR1 is DFQATT, CDR2 SNEGSKA, per germline (reference sequence). This CDR3 contains 14 residues. CDR3 loop: CSAADPSSGNTIYF. As DNA, the CDR3 is TGCAGTGCTGCGGATCCATCCTCTGGAAACACCATATATTTT.

This clonotype was recorded a few times. The CDR3 is CASNIRGFNTEAFF. DNA of the CDR3: TGTGCCAGCAACATCCGTGGTTTTAACACTGAAGCTTTCTTT. V usage is TRBV6-1 and J usage is TRBJ1-1; D not resolved. This CDR3 contains 14 residues. Germline CDR1 is MNHNS and CDR2 is SASEGT. V shed 7 bases and J shed 2 bases, with 14 bases lying between them.

V and J are TRBV7-9 and TRBJ2-2; D remains unclear. The CDR3 extends over 13 amino acids. Trimming cost V 2 bases and J 5 bases, with 6 bases left between them. The germline V gene has CDR1 SEHNR and CDR2 FQNEAQ (reference sequence). CDR3 region: CASSLLPTGELFF. The CDR3 DNA reads TGTGCCAGCAGCTTACTCCCGACCGGGGAGCTGTTTTTT.

The gene calls are TRBV6-5 and TRBJ2-1, with no clear D. This CDR3 contains 11 residues. The ends were cut back, 9 bases at V and 6 bases at J, with 9 bases in the middle. CDR1 and CDR2 (germline): MNHEY, SVGAGI. Here the CDR3 DNA reads TGTGCCAGTGGCCTGGGCAATGAGCAGTTCTTC. Protein product: CASGLGNEQFF.

This chain connects TRBV20-1 to TRBJ2-7, with D perhaps matching TRBD1 or TRBD2 (6 bases each). CDR3 length: 12 amino acids. The ends were cut back, 6 bases at V and 5 bases at J, with 14 bases in the middle. Per germline, CDR1 DFQATT and CDR2 SNEGSKA (reference sequence). The CDR3 bases are TGCAGTGCCCCCTCGGGGGCGGACGAGCAGTACTTC. Protein product: CSAPSGADEQYF.

The rearrangement links TRBV28 to TRBJ2-4; TRBD2 matches at 9 bases. J lost 9 bases, V lost 3 bases, and 6 bases had no gene match. The CDR3 loop spans 14 amino acids. Per germline, CDR1 MDHEN and CDR2 SYDVKM. The CDR3 nucleotides read TGTGCCAGCAGTTTCCCGGGACTAGCTACCATTCAGTACTTC. Protein product: CASSFPGLATIQYF.

This clonotype showed up just a few times. This rearrangement joins TRBV11-2 to TRBJ2-7; D not certain. Deletions cut 3 bases from V and 4 bases from J, with 4 bases between. This CDR3 is built from 11 residues. Per the germline V gene, CDR1 is SGHAT and CDR2 is FQNNGV. This CDR3 reads CASSFAYEQYF. The CDR3 DNA follows: TGTGCCAGCAGCTTCGCATACGAGCAGTACTTC.

This chain joins TRBV7-9 and TRBJ2-3; D is undetermined. CDR1 SEHNR and CDR2 FQNEAQ come from the germline V gene (reference sequence). V was cut by 2 bases and J by 9 bases, with 15 bases left in between. This CDR3 has 14 residues. CDR3: CASSLWVGQTTQYF. CDR3 DNA: TGTGCCAGCAGCTTATGGGTCGGGCAGACGACGCAGTATTTT.

The chain uses TRBV5-1 and TRBJ1-1; D remains ambiguous. V was trimmed by 1 base and J by 1 base, leaving 8 bases between them. This CDR3 spans 14 amino acids. Germline CDR1 and CDR2: SGHRS and YFSETQ. For the CDR3, the DNA is TGCGCCAGCAGCTTGTTTCCGGGGAACACTGAAGCTTTCTTT. As protein: CASSLFPGNTEAFF.

The chain links TRBV24-1 to TRBJ2-7, with D unresolved. The V gene's germline CDR1 is KGHDR and CDR2 SFDVKD. CDR3 length: 12 amino acids. V was clipped by 5 bases and J by 9 bases, with 13 bases between them. Here the CDR3 reads CATSAGGGWQYF. CDR3 coding DNA: TGTGCCACCAGTGCAGGCGGCGGTTGGCAGTACTTC.

The rearrangement links TRBV2 to TRBJ2-2; 12 bases match TRBD2. The germline CDR1 and CDR2 sequences are SNHLY and FYNNEI. The V gene end was trimmed by 5 bases and the J gene end by 5 bases; junction bases not matched to a gene: 3. The CDR3 has 15 amino acids. CDR3 sequence: CASSRLAGATGELFF. The CDR3 nucleotides are TGTGCCAGCAGTCGACTAGCGGGGGCGACCGGGGAGCTGTTTTTT. Using reference TRBV2 and TRBJ2-2 for the parts outside the CDR3, the full variable domain is EPEVTQTPSHQVTQMGQEVILRCVPISNHLYFYWYRQILGQKVEFLVSFYNNEISEKSEIFDDQFSVERPDGSNFTLKIRSTKLEDSAMYFCASSRLAGATGELFFGEGSRLTVL.

This clonotype has a handful of counts. V gene TRBV6-2 or TRBV6-3 combines with J gene TRBJ1-1; the D gene is possibly TRBD1 (6 bases). CDR1 MNHEY and CDR2 SVGEGT come from the germline V gene. Trimming shortened V by 2 bases and J by 6 bases, and 22 bases separated the two germline ends. CDR3 length: 17 amino acids. The CDR3 reads CASSYHPGALSNAEAFF. For the CDR3, the DNA is TGTGCCAGCAGTTACCACCCAGGGGCGTTATCAAACGCTGAAGCTTTCTTT.

The chain uses TRBV27 and TRBJ2-3, with D maybe TRBD1 (6 bases). The V gene's germline CDR1 is MNHEY and CDR2 SMNVEV (reference sequence). The V end was cut by 5 bases, the J end by 1 base, with 16 bases between. CDR3 length equals 16 residues. In DNA form, the CDR3 reads TGTGCCAGCAGTCGATATCCTGGGGGCCGCACAGATACGCAGTATTTT. This gives the protein CASSRYPGGRTDTQYF.

This clonotype was observed a few times. The chain uses TRBV6-1 and TRBJ1-2, with D uncertain. Germline CDR1 and CDR2: MNHNS and SASEGT. The CDR3 consists of 13 residues. V was clipped by 10 bases and J by 4 bases, with 16 bases between them. The CDR3 nucleotides read TGTGCCACCATCAGGAGGGATGGCTATGGCTACACCTTC. Its protein is CATIRRDGYGYTF.

This rearrangement joins TRBV4-2 to TRBJ2-4, with 7 bases aligning to TRBD1. The CDR3 runs 14 residues. Germline CDR1 reads LGHNA; CDR2 reads YNFKEQ. J was trimmed by 16 bases and V by 0 bases; bases with no gene match: 12. CDR3 DNA sequence: TGTGCCAGCAGCCAAGAAGGGGGCGGCGGAGCTATATACTTC. Its translation: CASSQEGGGGAIYF.

This chain joins TRBV20-1 and TRBJ2-1, with D possibly TRBD1 on 5 matching bases. The CDR3 runs 15 residues. Germline CDR1 DFQATT, CDR2 SNEGSKA (reference sequence). Trimming took off 3 bases at V and 5 bases at J, with 17 bases between the two ends. The CDR3 bases are TGCAGTGCTAGGACGGACACCCCCTTAGACAATGAGCAGTTCTTC. It codes for CSARTDTPLDNEQFF.

The CDR3 DNA follows: TGTGCCAGCAGCTCGCCCCCTGACAGGGGGCATAGGGAGACCCAGTACTTC. Translating it yields CASSSPPDRGHRETQYF. V gene TRBV7-9 combines with J gene TRBJ2-5; 10 bases map to TRBD1. The V and J ends lost 4 bases and 5 bases, in that order; junction bases with no gene match: 13. Per the germline V gene, CDR1 is SEHNR and CDR2 is FQNEAQ (reference sequence). CDR3 size: 17 residues.

This chain links TRBV10-2 with TRBJ2-3; D unclear. The V and J ends lost 2 bases and 10 bases respectively, with 4 bases between them. The CDR3 contains 10 residues. CDR1 is WSHSY, CDR2 SAAADI, per germline. CDR3 in DNA: TGCGCCAGCAGTGAGAGACCGCAGTATTTT. Its protein is CASSERPQYF.

This chain uses TRBV12-3 or TRBV12-4 with TRBJ1-5, with D possibly TRBD1 on 5 matching bases. This CDR3 has 14 amino acids. V lost 3 bases to trimming and J lost 4 bases, with 10 bases between them. The CDR3 here is CASSLSGMNQPQHF. In DNA, the CDR3 is TGTGCCAGCAGTTTGTCAGGGATGAATCAGCCCCAGCATTTT.

This clonotype was counted only a few times. The CDR3 is CSARDRHYEQYF. The DNA for the CDR3 is TGCAGTGCCAGGGACCGCCACTACGAGCAGTACTTC. The chain employs TRBV20-1 and TRBJ2-7; D assignment may be TRBD1 or TRBD2 (5 bases each). Germline V gene data show CDR1 as DFQATT and CDR2 as SNEGSKA (reference sequence). The CDR3 runs 12 residues. The germline V and J ends were trimmed by 6 bases and 3 bases, with 12 bases remaining between them.

This clonotype was detected many times. The rearrangement joins TRBV12-3 or TRBV12-4 to TRBJ2-2; 8 bases line up with TRBD1. The J segment lost 3 bases and the V segment lost 6 bases, leaving 12 bases of the junction unmatched. This CDR3 comprises 17 residues. The CDR3 sequence is CASSDPPGGIYTGELFF. CDR3 DNA: TGTGCCAGCAGCGACCCCCCAGGGGGCATATACACCGGGGAGCTGTTTTTT.